A single sample is the source of the 28 T cell receptor beta chains below, sequenced in a study of graft-versus-host responses after intestinal transplantation. The data were produced by immunoSEQ multiplex PCR, yet TCRdb's version contains in-frame clones alone and is incomplete. The sample contains about 80,000 clones, 92% of which appear only once. The sequencing here drew on PBMCs, taken 98 days after intestinal transplantation. The receptors were gathered from a human patient who received an intestinal transplant, so some T cells may come from the graft donor.

The genes are TRBV6-1 and TRBJ1-2; a weak D match, TRBD1 (5 bases). V was trimmed by 6 bases and J by 7 bases, leaving 21 bases between them. The CDR3 has 15 residues. Germline V gives CDR1 MNHNS, CDR2 SASEGT. CDR3 DNA: TGTGCCAGCAGCCCAAGGCAGGGATTGGGTGGTGGCTACACCTTC. It is translated as CASSPRQGLGGGYTF.

This clone was picked up one time. The chain uses TRBV4-1 and TRBJ1-5, with 7 nucleotides matching TRBD1. The CDR3 is made up of 17 amino acids. With V trimmed by 2 bases and J by 0 bases, 7 bases remained unmatched. Germline CDR1 MGHRA, CDR2 YSYEKL. The CDR3 DNA reads as TGCGCCAGCAGCCAATCCCCAGGGGGGGGTAGCAATCAGCCCCAGCATTTT. As protein: CASSQSPGGGSNQPQHF.

The chain employs TRBV28 and TRBJ2-1, with TRBD1 as a possible D gene (5 bases). The CDR3 runs to 14 residues. Germline lookup yields CDR1 MDHEN and CDR2 SYDVKM. Trimming took off 3 bases at V and 3 bases at J, with 9 bases between the two ends. The CDR3: CASSLRQNYNEQFF. CDR3 bases: TGTGCCAGCAGTTTGAGACAGAACTACAATGAGCAGTTCTTC.

The chain is built from TRBV11-3 and TRBJ2-3, with no clear D. CDR3 length equals 11 residues. Between the trimmed V and J ends, which lost 4 bases and 3 bases, there was a span of 2 bases. The germline V gene has CDR1 SGHNT and CDR2 YENEEA. CDR3 loop: CASSSTDTQYF. As DNA, the CDR3 is TGTGCCAGCAGCTCTACAGATACGCAGTATTTT.

This sequence joins TRBV6-5 and TRBJ2-7; D not resolved. Germline CDR1 MNHEY, CDR2 SVGAGI. The CDR3 is made up of 15 amino acids. Trimming removed 5 bases at V and 2 bases at J, with 16 bases between. CDR3 nucleotide sequence: TGTGCCAGCAGTCGAGTCGGACCGTGGGCCTACGAGCAGTACTTC. Residues: CASSRVGPWAYEQYF.

The chain links TRBV5-1 to TRBJ2-3; TRBD2 matches 8 bases. The germline V gene has CDR1 SGHRS and CDR2 YFSETQ. Germline trimming cut 0 bases from V and 3 bases from J; bases unmatched to any gene: 3. The CDR3 totals 15 residues. CDR3 protein: CASSLVLAGTDTQYF. In DNA form, the CDR3 reads TGCGCCAGCAGCTTGGTTTTAGCGGGGACAGATACGCAGTATTTT.

V usage is TRBV9 and J usage is TRBJ2-3; 7 nucleotides agree with TRBD2. The CDR3 loop spans 14 amino acids. V lost 2 bases and J lost 0; bases outside the gene matches: 0. Looked up from germline, CDR1 is SGDLS and CDR2 is YYNGEE. The CDR3 loop reads CASSVSGSTDTQYF. CDR3 DNA: TGTGCCAGCAGCGTTAGCGGGAGCACAGATACGCAGTATTTT.

The chain links TRBV5-1 to TRBJ2-7; TRBD1 matches at 9 bases. CDR3 size: 14 residues. The V and J ends lost 4 bases and 5 bases, in that order; junction bases with no gene match: 7. Germline-derived CDR1 and CDR2 are SGHRS and YFSETQ. CDR3 residues: CASSAGQGWDEQYF. CDR3 DNA: TGCGCCAGCAGCGCGGGACAGGGATGGGACGAGCAGTACTTC.

This rearrangement joins TRBV6-1 to TRBJ1-3, with unresolved D. The CDR3 has 16 amino acids. V was clipped by 2 bases and J by 0 bases, with 11 bases between them. The germline CDR1 and CDR2 sequences are MNHNS and SASEGT. This CDR3 is CASSELWRSSGNTIYF. The CDR3 DNA sequence: TGTGCCAGCAGTGAATTATGGAGAAGCTCTGGAAACACCATATATTTT.

This chain connects TRBV5-1 to TRBJ2-7, with 15 bases lining up with TRBD2. The J segment lost 4 bases and the V segment lost 0 bases, leaving 2 bases of the junction unmatched. Germline CDR1 and CDR2: SGHRS and YFSETQ. This CDR3 has 16 residues. CDR3 amino acids: CASSLAGTSGGYEQYF. CDR3 sequence (DNA): TGCGCCAGCAGCTTGGCTGGGACTAGCGGGGGGTACGAGCAGTACTTC. The full variable domain, in which reference TRBV5-1 and TRBJ2-7 provide the parts outside the CDR3, is KAGVTQTPRYLIKTRGQQVTLSCSPISGHRSVSWYQQTPGQGLQFLFEYFSETQRNKGNFPGRFSGRQFSNSRSEMNVSTLELGDSALYLCASSLAGTSGGYEQYFGPGTRLTVT.

The chain combines TRBV4-1 with TRBJ2-3; 10 nucleotides match TRBD1. Germline lookup yields CDR1 MGHRA and CDR2 YSYEKL. The CDR3 has 17 amino acids. V dropped 2 bases and J dropped 3; count of bases not matched to a gene: 8. CDR3 residues: CASSQSPSGQGTDTQYF. The CDR3 region has the DNA TGCGCCAGCAGCCAATCACCCTCGGGACAGGGGACAGATACGCAGTATTTT.

The CDR3 protein is CASSLEEGRSEAFF. CDR3 sequence (DNA): TGCGCCAGCAGCTTGGAAGAGGGGCGGTCTGAAGCTTTCTTT. The chain recombines TRBV5-1 with TRBJ1-1; perhaps TRBD1 as D (5 bases). The V end lost 0 bases, the J end lost 6 bases, and 12 bases lay between the germline ends. The CDR3 runs to 14 residues. Germline CDR1 SGHRS, CDR2 YFSETQ.

This chain uses TRBV28 with TRBJ2-1; D not resolved. Germline CDR1 MDHEN, CDR2 SYDVKM. This CDR3 region has 16 residues. The V end lost 5 bases, the J end lost 8 bases, and 22 bases lay between the germline ends. The chain's CDR3 is CASSPPRLMNKDEQFF. CDR3 coding DNA: TGTGCCAGCAGTCCTCCCCGCCTCATGAACAAAGATGAGCAGTTCTTC.

The rearrangement links TRBV11-3 to TRBJ2-1, with D unclear. CDR1 is SGHNT, CDR2 YENEEA, per germline. V was shortened by 2 bases and J by 6 bases, with 5 bases between the two germline ends. This CDR3 spans 12 amino acids. The CDR3 DNA is TGTGCCAGCAGCTTAAATAGCAATGAGCAGTTCTTC. Translation gives CASSLNSNEQFF.

The chain combines TRBV6-5 with TRBJ2-3; D remains ambiguous. V was cut by 4 bases and J by 2 bases, with 10 bases left in between. CDR3 length equals 14 residues. Germline values: CDR1 MNHEY, CDR2 SVGAGI. The CDR3: CASSLNFNTDTQYF. The CDR3 coding sequence is TGTGCCAGCAGTTTAAATTTTAACACAGATACGCAGTATTTT.

The V and J genes are TRBV28 and TRBJ2-1; 8 bases agree with TRBD2. Germline CDR1 and CDR2: MDHEN and SYDVKM. This CDR3 is built from 15 residues. With V trimmed by 3 bases and J by 7 bases, 8 bases remained unmatched. The chain's CDR3 is CASSLGAGVVNEQFF. In DNA, the CDR3 is TGTGCCAGCAGTTTGGGAGCGGGAGTGGTAAATGAGCAGTTCTTC.

This chain uses TRBV6-5 with TRBJ2-7; no clear D gene. This CDR3 has 13 amino acids. Trimming removed 0 bases at V and 7 bases at J, with 10 bases between. The germline V gene encodes CDR1 MNHEY and CDR2 SVGAGI. Here the CDR3 DNA reads TGTGCCAGCAGTTACTCTACGGGTGGGGAGCAGTACTTC. Translated: CASSYSTGGEQYF.

The J gene is TRBJ1-1, the V gene TRBV21-1. TRBV21-1 is classified as a pseudogene. The CDR3 sequence is 15 residues long. CDR3 region: CASSKVAEGRTEAFF. CDR3 in DNA: TGTGCCAGCAGCAAAGTCGCCGAGGGTAGGACTGAAGCTTTCTTT.

The gene calls are TRBV1 and TRBJ2-5; the listed D gene, TRBD2, was not tested against the DNA. The DNA end lines up better with TRBJ2-7; the J call may be wrong. TRBV1 is termed a pseudogene. This CDR3 region has 14 residues. The CDR3 DNA follows: TGCGCCAGCAGCCCATGGACTAGCGACCACGAGCAGTACTTC. Translating it yields CASSPWTSDHEQYF.

J is TRBJ2-7 and V is TRBV6-5, with D uncertain. From germline, CDR1 is MNHEY and CDR2 SVGAGI. There are 12 residues in the CDR3. The V end lost 6 bases, the J end lost 2 bases, and 8 bases lay between the germline ends. DNA of the CDR3: TGTGCCAGCAGCCTCAGCCCCTACGAGCAGTACTTC. Protein product: CASSLSPYEQYF.

This chain joins TRBV4-1 and TRBJ2-2, with TRBD2 matching over 11 bases. The CDR3 totals 20 residues. V was pared by 0 bases and J by 5 bases, with 14 bases of the junction left unmatched. Per germline, CDR1 MGHRA and CDR2 YSYEKL. The CDR3 region is CASSQDGMGSGRAGTGELFF. The CDR3 nucleotides read TGCGCCAGCAGCCAAGATGGAATGGGTAGCGGGAGGGCAGGGACCGGGGAGCTGTTTTTT.

The V call is TRBV19, the J call TRBJ2-7, with 11 bases that match TRBD1. Trimming cost V 5 bases and J 4 bases; bases outside gene matches: 4. The CDR3 extends over 14 amino acids. CDR1 and CDR2 (germline): LNHDA, SQIVND (reference sequence). Here the CDR3 DNA reads TGTGCCAGTAGTCTAGGACAGGGGGCATACGAGCAGTACTTC. This codes for CASSLGQGAYEQYF.

V gene TRBV7-2 combines with J gene TRBJ2-1; 14 bases agree with TRBD2. The V gene end was trimmed by 1 base and the J gene end by 8 bases; junction bases not matched to a gene: 4. The CDR3 sequence is 16 residues long. Germline V gene sequence: CDR1 SGHTA, CDR2 FQGNSA. The CDR3 reads CASSLGGLAGVYEQFF. The DNA of the CDR3 is TGTGCCAGCAGCTTAGGGGGACTAGCGGGAGTCTATGAGCAGTTCTTC.

The rearrangement links TRBV5-6 to TRBJ2-7; D gene uncertain. Germline V gene data show CDR1 as SGHDT and CDR2 as YYEEEE. The V and J ends lost 5 bases and 3 bases respectively, with 12 bases between them. This CDR3 is 13 amino acids long. CDR3 sequence reads: CASSYGRSYEQYF. The CDR3 DNA reads as TGTGCCAGCAGTTATGGAAGGAGCTACGAGCAGTACTTC.

The chain uses TRBV6-4 and TRBJ2-1; D possibly corresponds to TRBD2 (6 bases). V lost 8 bases and J lost 8, with 19 bases in between. This CDR3 region has 14 residues. Per the germline V gene, CDR1 is MRHNA and CDR2 is SNTAGT. The CDR3 nucleotides are TGTGCCAGCTCGCCTAGCGTAGTGTCCCATGAGCAGTTCTTC. It is translated as CASSPSVVSHEQFF.

The chain recombines TRBV19 with TRBJ2-3, with 15 bases identical to TRBD2. Germline V lookup: CDR1 LNHDA, CDR2 SQIVND (reference sequence). CDR3 length: 19 residues. The V segment lost 5 bases and the J segment 0 bases; nucleotides outside the gene matches: 9. The CDR3 region has the DNA TGTGCCAGTAGTCCGTCCGGGACTAGCGGGAGGCCTAGCACAGATACGCAGTATTTT. It specifies CASSPSGTSGRPSTDTQYF.

CDR3 nucleotide sequence: TGTGCCAGCAGTTACGGGACAGGGGGTGAGCAGTACTTC. This codes for CASSYGTGGEQYF. V is TRBV6-6 and J is TRBJ2-7, with TRBD1 identical over 11 bases. Germline-derived CDR1 and CDR2 are MNHNY and SVGAGI (reference sequence). The CDR3 covers 13 residues. The ends lost 2 bases at V and 7 bases at J; junction bases unmatched: 1.

V is TRBV7-2 and J is TRBJ2-7; the D is unclear. Germline assignment: CDR1 SGHTA and CDR2 FQGNSA. V was shortened by 1 base and J by 2 bases, with 9 bases between the two germline ends. The CDR3 is 14 residues long. The CDR3 nucleotides are TGTGCCAGCAGCTTAGGGGCCGTAACCTACGAGCAGTACTTC. The encoded protein is CASSLGAVTYEQYF.